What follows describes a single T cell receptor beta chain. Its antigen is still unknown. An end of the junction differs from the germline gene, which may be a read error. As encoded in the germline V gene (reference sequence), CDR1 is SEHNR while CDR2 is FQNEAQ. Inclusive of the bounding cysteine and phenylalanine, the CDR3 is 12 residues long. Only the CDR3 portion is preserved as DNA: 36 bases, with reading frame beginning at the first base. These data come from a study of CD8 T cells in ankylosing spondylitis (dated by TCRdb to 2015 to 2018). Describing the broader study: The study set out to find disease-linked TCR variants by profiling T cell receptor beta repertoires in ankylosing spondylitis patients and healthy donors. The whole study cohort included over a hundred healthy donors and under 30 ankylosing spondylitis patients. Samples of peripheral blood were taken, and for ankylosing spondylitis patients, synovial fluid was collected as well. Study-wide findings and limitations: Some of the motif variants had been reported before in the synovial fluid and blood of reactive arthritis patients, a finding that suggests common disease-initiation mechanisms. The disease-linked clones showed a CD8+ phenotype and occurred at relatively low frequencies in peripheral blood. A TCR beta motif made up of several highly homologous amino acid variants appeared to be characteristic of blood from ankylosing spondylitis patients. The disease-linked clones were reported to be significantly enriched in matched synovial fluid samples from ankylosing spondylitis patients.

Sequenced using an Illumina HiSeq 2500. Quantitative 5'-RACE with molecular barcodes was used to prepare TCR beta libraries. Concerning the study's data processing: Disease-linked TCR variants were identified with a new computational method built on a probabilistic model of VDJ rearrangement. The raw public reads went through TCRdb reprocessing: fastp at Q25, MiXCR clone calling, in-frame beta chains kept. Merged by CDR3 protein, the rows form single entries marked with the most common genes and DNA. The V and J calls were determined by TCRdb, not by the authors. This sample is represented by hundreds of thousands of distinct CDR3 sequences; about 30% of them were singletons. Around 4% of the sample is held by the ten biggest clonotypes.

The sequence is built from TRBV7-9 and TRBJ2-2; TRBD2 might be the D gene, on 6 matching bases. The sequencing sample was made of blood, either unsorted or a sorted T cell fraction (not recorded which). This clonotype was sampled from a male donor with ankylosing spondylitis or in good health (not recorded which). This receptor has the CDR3 CASSYGAGGLFF. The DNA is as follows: TGTGCCAGCAGCTATGGGGCCGGGGGGCTGTTTTTT.